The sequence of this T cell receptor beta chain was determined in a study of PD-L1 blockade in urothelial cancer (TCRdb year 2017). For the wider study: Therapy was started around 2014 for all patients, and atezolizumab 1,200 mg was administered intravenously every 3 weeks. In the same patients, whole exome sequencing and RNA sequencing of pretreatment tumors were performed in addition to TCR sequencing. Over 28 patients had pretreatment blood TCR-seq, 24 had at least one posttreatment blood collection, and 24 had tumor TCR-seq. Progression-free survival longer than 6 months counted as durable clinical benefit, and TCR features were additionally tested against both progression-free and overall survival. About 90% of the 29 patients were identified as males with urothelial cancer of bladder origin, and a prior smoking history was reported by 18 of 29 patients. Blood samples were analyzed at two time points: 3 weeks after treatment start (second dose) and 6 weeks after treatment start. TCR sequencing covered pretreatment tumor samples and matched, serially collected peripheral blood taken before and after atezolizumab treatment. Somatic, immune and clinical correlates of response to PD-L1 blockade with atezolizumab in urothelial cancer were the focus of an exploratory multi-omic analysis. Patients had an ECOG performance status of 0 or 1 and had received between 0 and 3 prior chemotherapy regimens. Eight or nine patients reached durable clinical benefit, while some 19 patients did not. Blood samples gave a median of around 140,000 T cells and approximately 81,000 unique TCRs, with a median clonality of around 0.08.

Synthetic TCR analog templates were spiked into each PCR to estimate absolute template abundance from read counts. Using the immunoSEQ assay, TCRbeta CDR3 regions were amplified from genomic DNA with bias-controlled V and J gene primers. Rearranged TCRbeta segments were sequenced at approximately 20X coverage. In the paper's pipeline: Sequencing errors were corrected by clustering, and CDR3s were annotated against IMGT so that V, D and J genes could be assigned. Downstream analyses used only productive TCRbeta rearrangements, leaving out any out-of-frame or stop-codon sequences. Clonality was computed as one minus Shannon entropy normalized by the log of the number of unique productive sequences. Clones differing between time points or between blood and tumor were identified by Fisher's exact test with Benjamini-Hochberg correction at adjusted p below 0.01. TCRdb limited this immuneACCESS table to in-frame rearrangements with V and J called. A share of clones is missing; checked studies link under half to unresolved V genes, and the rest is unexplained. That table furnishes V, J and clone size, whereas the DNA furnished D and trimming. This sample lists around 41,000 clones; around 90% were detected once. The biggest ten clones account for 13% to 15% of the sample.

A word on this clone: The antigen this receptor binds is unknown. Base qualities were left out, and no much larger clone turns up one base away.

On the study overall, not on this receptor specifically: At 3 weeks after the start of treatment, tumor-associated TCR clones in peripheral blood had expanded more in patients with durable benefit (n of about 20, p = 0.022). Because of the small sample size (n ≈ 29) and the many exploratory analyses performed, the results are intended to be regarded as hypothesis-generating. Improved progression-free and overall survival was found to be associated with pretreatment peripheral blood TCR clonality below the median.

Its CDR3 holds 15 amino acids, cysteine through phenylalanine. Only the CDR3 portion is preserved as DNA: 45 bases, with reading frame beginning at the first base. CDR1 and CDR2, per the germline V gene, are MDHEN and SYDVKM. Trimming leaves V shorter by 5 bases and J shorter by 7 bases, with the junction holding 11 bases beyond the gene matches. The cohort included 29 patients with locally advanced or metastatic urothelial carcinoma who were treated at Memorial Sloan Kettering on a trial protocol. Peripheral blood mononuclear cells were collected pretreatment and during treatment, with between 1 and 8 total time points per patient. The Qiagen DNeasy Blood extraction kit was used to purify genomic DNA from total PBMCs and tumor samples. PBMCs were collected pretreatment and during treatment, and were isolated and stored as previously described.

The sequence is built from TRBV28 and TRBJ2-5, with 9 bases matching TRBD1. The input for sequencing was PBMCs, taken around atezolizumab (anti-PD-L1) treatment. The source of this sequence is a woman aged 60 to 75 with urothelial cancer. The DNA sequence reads TGTGCCAGCAGTCCACCCTCGGGACAGGGTCGGACCCAGTACTTC. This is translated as CASSPPSGQGRTQYF.